A selection of T cell receptor beta chains follows, all from one sample in a study of early stage breast cancer tumors. Method: immunoSEQ multiplex PCR; TCRdb's copy keeps in-frame clones and lacks some. There are about 10,000 clones in the sample; approximately 70% occur only once, and around 7% lies in the top ten. Sequences were obtained from breast tumor tissue. These receptors were collected from a person aged 45-65 years with breast cancer. The CDR3 runs from the conserved cysteine through the conserved F or W. The D gene is left open where the match is weak. Not every row has a clone size; where given, it reads once, few, many or a size class.

V	size	D	J	DNA	CDR3
TRBV10-3	.	.	TRBJ2-3	TGTGCCATCAGTGAGTCTACTAGCACAGATACGCAGTATTTT	CAISESTSTDTQYF
TRBV5-1	.	.	TRBJ2-7	TGCGCCAGCAGCTTGGATCCAACTAACTACGAGCAGTACTTC	CASSLDPTNYEQYF
TRBV29-1	once	.	TRBJ1-1	TGCAGCGTTGAGTCGGGGATGAACACTGAAGCTTTCTTT	CSVESGMNTEAFF
TRBV6-5	.	.	TRBJ2-7	TGTGCCAGCAGTTACTCGGGCTTTAGCTCCTACGAGCAGTACTTC	CASSYSGFSSYEQYF
TRBV5-1	.	.	TRBJ2-5	TGCGCCAGCAGCTTAGAAGAGACCCAGTACTTC	CASSLEETQYF
TRBV11-2	.	TRBD2	TRBJ2-3	TGTGCCAGCAGCTTAGCCCCCGGGACTAGCGGGAGGGCCACAGATACGCAGTATTTT	CASSLAPGTSGRATDTQYF
TRBV2	once	.	TRBJ2-6	TGTGCCATCAGCAGAAGCTCTGGGGCCAACGTCCTGACTTTC	CAISRSSGANVLTF
TRBV7-2	.	.	TRBJ2-4	TGTGCCAGCAGCTTCGACGGGAAGCTGGGCATTCAGTACTTC	CASSFDGKLGIQYF
TRBV7-9	medium-sized	TRBD1	TRBJ1-1	TGTGCCAGCAGCTTAGTGGGGACAGGGGAGGAAGCTTTCTTT	CASSLVGTGEEAFF
TRBV7-9	.	.	TRBJ2-7	TGTGCCAGCAGCCATTCAGCGGAGACCTACGAGCAGTACTTC	CASSHSAETYEQYF
TRBV6-1	.	TRBD1	TRBJ1-6	TGTGCCAGCAGTGAAGCTGCGGACAGGGGATCACCCCTCCACTTT	CASSEAADRGSPLHF
TRBV5-8	few	.	TRBJ1-1	TGTGCCAGCAGCGCCCCCGGGACCTCATACACTGAAGCTTTCTTT	CASSAPGTSYTEAFF
TRBV19	.	TRBD1	TRBJ1-3	TGTGCCACTATCCCGGGACAGGGATGGGGCACTGGAAACACCATATATTTT	CATIPGQGWGTGNTIYF
TRBV5-1	.	TRBD1	TRBJ1-2	TGCGCCAGCAGCCCAGGACAGGGACACTATGGCTACACCTTC	CASSPGQGHYGYTF
TRBV19	.	.	TRBJ1-2	TGTGCCAGTAGTCTGCGGTCCCTCTATGGCTACACCTTC	CASSLRSLYGYTF
TRBV5-5	.	.	TRBJ2-3	TGTGCCAGCAGCTTGAGGGGTGGGACAGATACGCAGTATTTT	CASSLRGGTDTQYF
TRBV19	.	.	TRBJ2-5	TGTGCCAGTAGTATTCGCGGGGGAGCAGGGGGTATCCAGTACTTC	CASSIRGGAGGIQYF
TRBV15	few	.	TRBJ2-7	TGTGCCACCGCGCCGGGACCGAACTCCTACGAGCAGTACTTC	CATAPGPNSYEQYF
TRBV29-1	.	TRBD2	TRBJ2-5	TGCAGCGTTGCCGCTAGCGGCCAAGAGACCCAGTACTTC	CSVAASGQETQYF
TRBV6-5	.	.	TRBJ2-7	TGTGCCAGCAGTTACACCCCGGGGGCATCCGACGAGCAGTACTTC	CASSYTPGASDEQYF
TRBV4-1	.	TRBD2	TRBJ2-3	TGCGCCAGCAGCCAATCACACGCCGGGACTACGAGCACAGATACGCAGTATTTT	CASSQSHAGTTSTDTQYF
TRBV4-2	.	TRBD1	TRBJ1-4	TGTGCCAGCAGCCCGTTGGTGGGACAGGGGTGGGTGGATGAAAAACTGTTTTTT	CASSPLVGQGWVDEKLFF
TRBV9	.	.	TRBJ2-1	TGTGCCAGCAGCCCAGTAGGAGGGACATACAACAATGAGCAGTTCTTC	CASSPVGGTYNNEQFF
TRBV11-2	few	TRBD2	TRBJ2-1	TGTGCCAGCAGCCTTTTAGCGGGCCAGACCTACAATGAGCAGTTCTTC	CASSLLAGQTYNEQFF
TRBV29-1	few	TRBD1	TRBJ2-5	TGCAGCGTCCGACTCCCCCGGGACAGGCACCAAGAGACCCAGTACTTC	CSVRLPRDRHQETQYF
TRBV7-2	.	.	TRBJ1-1	TGTGCCCTTCGAGAGGGTGCTGAAGCTTTCTTT	CALREGAEAFF
TRBV6-6	few	.	TRBJ2-1	TGTGCCAGCGGGCGAGGGGCCAACAATGAGCAGTTCTTC	CASGRGANNEQFF
TRBV6-1	.	TRBD1	TRBJ1-5	TGTGCCAGCAGTGAAGCGCAGGGGGACTACCGATACAATCAGCCCCAGCATTTT	CASSEAQGDYRYNQPQHF
TRBV7-9	.	.	TRBJ2-7	TGTGCCAGCAGCTTCGTAGGTGACAACTACGAGCAGTACTTC	CASSFVGDNYEQYF
TRBV4-1	.	TRBD1	TRBJ1-1	TGCGCCAGCAGCCAGGGAACAGGGGTCGCTGAAGCTTTCTTT	CASSQGTGVAEAFF
TRBV19	.	.	TRBJ1-5	TGTGCCAGTAGTATAGGGGGAGTTCCGGGGCAGCCCCAGCATTTT	CASSIGGVPGQPQHF
TRBV28	.	.	TRBJ1-1	TGTGCCAGCGGCAACAGTATGAACACTGAAGCTTTCTTT	CASGNSMNTEAFF
TRBV6-6	.	.	TRBJ2-7	TGTGCCAGCAGGGGAACAGGGTACGAGCAGTACTTC	CASRGTGYEQYF
TRBV28	.	TRBD2	TRBJ2-1	TGTGCCAGCATCCTGACTAGCGGTTTCAATGAGCAGTTCTTC	CASILTSGFNEQFF
TRBV15	.	.	TRBJ1-5	TGTGCCACCAGCAGAGATGGTATCCCCCAGCCCCAGCATTTT	CATSRDGIPQPQHF